This paragraph reports one TCR beta chain. In the PCR, 60 Vbeta and 13 Jbeta primers were used. Generated by immunoSEQ multiplex PCR, the TCRdb table keeps only in-frame clones and is missing some. The sample has roughly 150,000 clones, about 70% seen once. This record belongs to a study of cytomegalovirus exposure and HLA in healthy donors. Study background: Out of 170 million or so T cells, an earlier analysis found more than 95 million unique TCR beta sequences in total.

The trim removed 3 bases at V and 2 bases at J, leaving 5 bases unmatched. This CDR3 comprises 18 residues. CDR1 and CDR2 from the germline V gene are LNHNV and YYDKDF (reference sequence). The clonotype originates from a man aged 25-40 years in good health and CMV-seropositive. The chain combines TRBV15 with TRBJ2-6, with 12 bases that match TRBD1. Material for sequencing was PBMCs. CDR3 nucleotide sequence: TGTGCCACCAGCAGTCCGGGACAGGGGGCGCCTGGGGCCAACGTCCTGACTTTC. Its protein product is CATSSPGQGAPGANVLTF.